Sequencing of this T cell receptor (beta chain) was carried out in a study of human T cells and chemical hapten exposure. TCRdb processed the RACE reads anew with MiXCR; each CDR3 protein has one entry. The table records around 95,000 distinct CDR3 sequences, 10% to 11% of them present only once. The CDR3 is 16 residues long. Germline-derived CDR1 and CDR2 are MGHRA and YSYEKL. V lost 3 bases to trimming and J lost 6 bases; unmatched junction nucleotides: 10. Many counts were recorded for this clonotype. Time point specified: pre-sensitization, week 0. Treatment in this sample: therapeutic diphenylcyclopropenone sensitization with weekly scalp DPC.

This specimen was whole blood, taken in connection with sensitization to the hapten diphenylcyclopropenone (DPC). The sequence derives from a woman aged 55-75 years with alopecia areata. Some clones in this sample may be carry-over from other donors' samples. V and J are TRBV4-1 and TRBJ1-5; 8 positions match TRBD1. CDR3 region: CASSQQHLQGAQPQHF. DNA for the CDR3: TGCGCCAGCAGCCAGCAACATCTGCAGGGGGCTCAGCCCCAGCATTTT.